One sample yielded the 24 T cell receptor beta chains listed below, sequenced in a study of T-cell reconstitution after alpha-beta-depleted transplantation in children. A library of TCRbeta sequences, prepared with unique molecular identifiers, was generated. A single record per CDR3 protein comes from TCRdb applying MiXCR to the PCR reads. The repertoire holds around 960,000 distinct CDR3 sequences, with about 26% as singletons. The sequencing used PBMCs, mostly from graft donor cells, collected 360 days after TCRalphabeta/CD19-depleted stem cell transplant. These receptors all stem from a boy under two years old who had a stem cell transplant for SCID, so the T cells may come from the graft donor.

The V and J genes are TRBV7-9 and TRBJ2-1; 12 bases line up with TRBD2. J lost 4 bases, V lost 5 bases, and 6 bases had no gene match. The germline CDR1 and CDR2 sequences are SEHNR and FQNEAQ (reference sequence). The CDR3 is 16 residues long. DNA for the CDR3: TGTGCCAGCAGCACCCGGACTAGCGGGGAATACAATGAGCAGTTCTTC. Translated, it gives CASSTRTSGEYNEQFF.

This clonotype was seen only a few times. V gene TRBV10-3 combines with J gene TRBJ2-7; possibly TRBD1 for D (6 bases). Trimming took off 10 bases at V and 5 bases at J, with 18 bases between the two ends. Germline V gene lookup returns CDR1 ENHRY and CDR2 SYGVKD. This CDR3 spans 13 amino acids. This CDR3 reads CATCGQGFDEQYF. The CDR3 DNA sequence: TGTGCCACCTGTGGGCAGGGGTTCGACGAGCAGTACTTC.

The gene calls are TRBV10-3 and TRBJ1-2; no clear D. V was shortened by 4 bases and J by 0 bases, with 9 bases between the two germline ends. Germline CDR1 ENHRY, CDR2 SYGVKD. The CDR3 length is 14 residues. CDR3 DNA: TGTGCCATCAGTGGAGGGCGAGCTAACTATGGCTACACCTTC. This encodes CAISGGRANYGYTF.

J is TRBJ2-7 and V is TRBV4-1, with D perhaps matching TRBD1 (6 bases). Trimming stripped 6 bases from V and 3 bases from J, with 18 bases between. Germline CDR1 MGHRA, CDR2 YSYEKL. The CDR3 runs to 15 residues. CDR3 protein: CASRETQGPLYEQYF. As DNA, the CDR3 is TGCGCCAGCAGAGAAACACAGGGACCCCTCTACGAGCAGTACTTC.

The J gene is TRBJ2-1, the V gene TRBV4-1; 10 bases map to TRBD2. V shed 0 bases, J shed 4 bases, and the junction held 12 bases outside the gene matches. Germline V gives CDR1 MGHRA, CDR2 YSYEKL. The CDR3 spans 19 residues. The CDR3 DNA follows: TGCGCCAGCAGCCAAGAAGTTTCGTTGGGACTAGCGTCGTACAATGAGCAGTTCTTC. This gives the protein CASSQEVSLGLASYNEQFF.

CDR3 in DNA: TGTGCCAGCAGCCAAGATCCCAGGGCTCAGCCCCAGCATTTT. It translates to CASSQDPRAQPQHF. This chain uses TRBV3-1 with TRBJ1-5, with a weak D call TRBD1 (5 bases). Trimming took 0 bases from V and 6 from J, leaving 9 bases between them. Germline V gene data show CDR1 as LGHDT and CDR2 as YNNKEL (reference sequence). This CDR3 is 14 amino acids long.

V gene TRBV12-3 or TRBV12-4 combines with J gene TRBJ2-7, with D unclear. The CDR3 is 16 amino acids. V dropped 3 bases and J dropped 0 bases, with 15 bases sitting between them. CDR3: CASSFLQAKPSYEQYF. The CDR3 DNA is TGTGCCAGCAGTTTTCTCCAGGCCAAACCCTCCTACGAGCAGTACTTC.

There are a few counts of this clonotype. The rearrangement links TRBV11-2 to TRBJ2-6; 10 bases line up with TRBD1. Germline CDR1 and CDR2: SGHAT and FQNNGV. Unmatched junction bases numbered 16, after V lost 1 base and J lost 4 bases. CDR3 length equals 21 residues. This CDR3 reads CASSLGRDRGRVGGGANVLTF. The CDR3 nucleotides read TGTGCCAGCAGCTTAGGCCGGGACAGGGGCCGTGTAGGTGGAGGGGCCAACGTCCTGACTTTC.

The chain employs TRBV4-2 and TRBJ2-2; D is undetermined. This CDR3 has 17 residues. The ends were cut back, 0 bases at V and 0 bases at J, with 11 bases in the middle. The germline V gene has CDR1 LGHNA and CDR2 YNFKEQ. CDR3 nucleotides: TGTGCCAGCAGCCAAGAAAGGTGGCAGGCGAACACCGGGGAGCTGTTTTTT. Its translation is CASSQERWQANTGELFF.

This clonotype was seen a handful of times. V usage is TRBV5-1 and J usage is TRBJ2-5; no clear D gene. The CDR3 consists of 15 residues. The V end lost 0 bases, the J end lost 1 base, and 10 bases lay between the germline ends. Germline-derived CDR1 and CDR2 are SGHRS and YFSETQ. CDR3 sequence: CASSLGPYTQETQYF. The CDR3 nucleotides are TGCGCCAGCAGCTTGGGCCCATACACCCAAGAGACCCAGTACTTC.

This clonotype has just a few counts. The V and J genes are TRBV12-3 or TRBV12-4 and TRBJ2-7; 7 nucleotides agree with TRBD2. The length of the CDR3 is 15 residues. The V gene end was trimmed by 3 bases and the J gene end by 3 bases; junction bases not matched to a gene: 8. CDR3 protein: CASSLAGVSRYEQYF. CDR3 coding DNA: TGTGCCAGCAGTTTGGCGGGGGTTTCCCGCTACGAGCAGTACTTC.

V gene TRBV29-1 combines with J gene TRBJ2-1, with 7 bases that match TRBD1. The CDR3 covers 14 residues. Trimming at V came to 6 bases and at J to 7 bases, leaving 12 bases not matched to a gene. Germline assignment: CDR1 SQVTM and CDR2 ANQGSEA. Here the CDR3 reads CSVTTGSTVNEQFF. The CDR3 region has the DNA TGCAGCGTAACGACAGGGAGTACGGTGAATGAGCAGTTCTTC.

CDR3 amino acids: CASSLVETGKGYTF. The CDR3 coding sequence is TGTGCCAGCAGCTTAGTAGAGACAGGGAAGGGCTACACCTTC. The chain is built from TRBV7-2 and TRBJ1-2; 7 nucleotides line up with TRBD1. The germline gives CDR1 SGHTA, CDR2 FQGNSA. J was trimmed by 8 bases and V by 1 base; bases with no gene match: 7. The CDR3 spans 14 residues. Drawing the rest from reference TRBV7-2 and TRBJ1-2, the complete variable domain is GAGVSQSPSNKVTEKGKDVELRCDPISGHTALYWYRQSLGQGLEFLIYFQGNSAPDKSGLPSDRFSAERTGGSVSTLTIQRTQQEDSAVYLCASSLVETGKGYTFGSGTRLTVV.

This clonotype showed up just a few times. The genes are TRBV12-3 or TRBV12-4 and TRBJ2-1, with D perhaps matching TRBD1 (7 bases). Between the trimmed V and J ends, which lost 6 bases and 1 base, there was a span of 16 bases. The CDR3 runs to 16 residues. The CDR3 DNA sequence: TGTGCCAGCAGAGACGGACAGGCGGGGTCCTACAATGAGCAGTTCTTC. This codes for CASRDGQAGSYNEQFF.

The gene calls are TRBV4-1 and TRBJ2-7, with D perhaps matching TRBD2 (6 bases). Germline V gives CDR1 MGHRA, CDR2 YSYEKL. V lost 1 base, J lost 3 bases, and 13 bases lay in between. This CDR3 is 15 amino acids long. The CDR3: CASSQVGDSSYEQYF. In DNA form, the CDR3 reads TGCGCCAGCAGCCAAGTGGGGGACTCAAGCTACGAGCAGTACTTC.

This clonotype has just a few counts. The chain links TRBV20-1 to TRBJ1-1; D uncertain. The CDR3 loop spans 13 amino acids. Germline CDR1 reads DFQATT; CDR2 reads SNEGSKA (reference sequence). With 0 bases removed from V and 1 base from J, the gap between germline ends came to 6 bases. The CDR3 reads CSARDSGNTEAFF. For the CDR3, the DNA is TGCAGTGCTAGAGATTCGGGGAACACTGAAGCTTTCTTT.

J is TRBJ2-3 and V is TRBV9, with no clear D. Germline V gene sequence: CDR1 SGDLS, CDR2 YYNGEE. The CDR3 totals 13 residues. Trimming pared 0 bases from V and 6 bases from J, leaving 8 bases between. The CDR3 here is CASSVEVWDTQYF. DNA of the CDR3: TGTGCCAGCAGCGTAGAGGTCTGGGATACGCAGTATTTT.

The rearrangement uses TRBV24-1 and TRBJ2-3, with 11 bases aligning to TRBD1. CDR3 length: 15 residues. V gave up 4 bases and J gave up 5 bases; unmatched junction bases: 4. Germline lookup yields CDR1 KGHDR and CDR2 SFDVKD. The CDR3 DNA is TGTGCCACCAGTGAGGCCGGGACAGGGGGAGATACGCAGTATTTT. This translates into CATSEAGTGGDTQYF.

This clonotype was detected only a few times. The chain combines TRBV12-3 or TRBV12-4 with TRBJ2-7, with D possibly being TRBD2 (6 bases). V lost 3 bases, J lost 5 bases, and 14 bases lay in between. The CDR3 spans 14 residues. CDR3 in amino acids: CASSFGVEGNEQYF. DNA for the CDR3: TGTGCCAGCAGTTTCGGGGTGGAGGGAAACGAGCAGTACTTC.

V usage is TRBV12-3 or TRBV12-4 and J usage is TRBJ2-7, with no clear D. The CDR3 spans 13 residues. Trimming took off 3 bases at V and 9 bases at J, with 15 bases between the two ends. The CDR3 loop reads CASSFSSLGGQYF. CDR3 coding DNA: TGTGCCAGCAGTTTCTCATCCCTTGGCGGGCAGTACTTC.

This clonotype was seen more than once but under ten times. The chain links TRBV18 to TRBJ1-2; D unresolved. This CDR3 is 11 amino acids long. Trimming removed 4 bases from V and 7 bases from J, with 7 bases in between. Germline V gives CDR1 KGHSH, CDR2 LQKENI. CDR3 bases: TGTGCCAGCTCACGCGGGCCTGGCTACACCTTC. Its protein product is CASSRGPGYTF.

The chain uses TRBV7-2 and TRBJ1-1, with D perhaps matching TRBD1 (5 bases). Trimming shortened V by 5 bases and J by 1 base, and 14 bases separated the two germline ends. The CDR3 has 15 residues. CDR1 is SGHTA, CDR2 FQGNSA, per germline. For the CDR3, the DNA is TGTGCCAGCAGCGCCCGCCTGGGGCGGAACACTGAAGCTTTCTTT. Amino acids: CASSARLGRNTEAFF.

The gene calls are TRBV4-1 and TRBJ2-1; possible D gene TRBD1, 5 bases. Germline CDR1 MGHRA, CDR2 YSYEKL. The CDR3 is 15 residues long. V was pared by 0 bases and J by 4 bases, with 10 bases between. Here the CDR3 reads CASSQEGRDYNEQFF. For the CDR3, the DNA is TGCGCCAGCAGCCAAGAAGGCAGGGATTACAATGAGCAGTTCTTC.

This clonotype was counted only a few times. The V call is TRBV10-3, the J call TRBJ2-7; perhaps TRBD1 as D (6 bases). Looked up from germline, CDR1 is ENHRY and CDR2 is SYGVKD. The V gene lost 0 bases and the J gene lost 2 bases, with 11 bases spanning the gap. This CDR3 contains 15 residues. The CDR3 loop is CAISESGTLAYEQYF. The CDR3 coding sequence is TGTGCCATCAGTGAGTCCGGGACACTAGCCTACGAGCAGTACTTC.